The subject of this entry is one T cell receptor beta chain. Authors' analysis steps: Using reference gene primer amplification, nucleated cell counts were estimated. TCRdb's table, derived via immunoSEQ multiplex PCR, lists solely in-frame clones and lacks some. That table gives V, J and clone size, and the DNA gave D and trimming. The table records around 46,000 clones, about 85% of them present only once. The data were obtained in a study of blood T cell repertoires in COVID-19. Study-level information: COVID-19 samples, acute and convalescent, were from the United States, Italy and Spain. PBMCs, B-cell-depleted T cells, or T cells provided the cDNA or gDNA that made up the material.

Germline V CDR1 and CDR2: SGHRS, YFSETQ. This CDR3 is built from 19 residues. V lost 5 bases to trimming and J lost 0 bases; unmatched junction nucleotides: 17. The sequencing input was peripheral blood. This clonotype was obtained from a human donor in a cohort sampled during active COVID-19. The chain carries TRBV5-1 and TRBJ1-1; 9 bases fit TRBD1. CDR3 sequence: CASRQGGWGQGLMNTEAFF. The CDR3, as DNA: TGCGCCAGCAGGCAAGGAGGGTGGGGACAGGGACTCATGAACACTGAAGCTTTCTTT.